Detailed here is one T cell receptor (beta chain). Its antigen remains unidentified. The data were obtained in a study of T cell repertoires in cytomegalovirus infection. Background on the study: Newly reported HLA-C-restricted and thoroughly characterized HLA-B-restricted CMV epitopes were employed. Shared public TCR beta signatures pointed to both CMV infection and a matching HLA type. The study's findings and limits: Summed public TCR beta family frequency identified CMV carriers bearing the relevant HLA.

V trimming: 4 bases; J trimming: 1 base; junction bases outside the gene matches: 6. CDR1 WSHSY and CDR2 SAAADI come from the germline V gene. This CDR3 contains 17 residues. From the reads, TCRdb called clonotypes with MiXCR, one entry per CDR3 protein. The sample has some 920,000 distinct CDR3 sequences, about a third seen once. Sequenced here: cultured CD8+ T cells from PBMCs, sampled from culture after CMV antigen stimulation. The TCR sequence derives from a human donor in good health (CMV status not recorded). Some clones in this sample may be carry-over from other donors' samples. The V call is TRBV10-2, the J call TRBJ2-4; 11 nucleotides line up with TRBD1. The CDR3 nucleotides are TGCGCCAGCAGTGGCCGGGACAGGGGGGCCGCCAAAAACATTCAGTACTTC. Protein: CASSGRDRGAAKNIQYF.